This T cell receptor beta chain emerged from a study of T cell responses to AZD1222 COVID-19 vaccine. TCRdb's table, derived via immunoSEQ multiplex PCR, lists solely in-frame clones and lacks some. In the table there are approximately 200,000 clones, around 94% of which are singletons. V gave up 2 bases and J gave up 3 bases, with 19 bases separating them. CDR1 LGHDT and CDR2 YNNKEL come from the germline V gene (reference sequence). The CDR3 is 17 residues long. Whole-study findings and limits: The study sampled repertoires only after the peak T cell response.

As for this clone: Its antigen is as yet unknown.

The sample in question was peripheral blood, obtained 28 days after the second dose of the MenACWY control vaccine. This clonotype was obtained from an adult who received the MenACWY meningococcal vaccine as a control. The rearrangement uses TRBV3-1 (or the pseudogene TRBV3-2) and TRBJ1-2; tentatively, D is TRBD1 (6 bases). As DNA, the CDR3 is TGTGCCAGCAGCCAATCCCCGGACAGCGCGAACGACTATGGCTACACCTTC. Translated, it gives CASSQSPDSANDYGYTF.